These 5 T cell receptor beta chains originate from one sample sequenced in a study of blood T cell repertoires in COVID-19. Profiling relied on immunoSEQ multiplex PCR, and the TCRdb table lists in-frame clones only, not all of them. Altogether around 200,000 clones are present, around 90% being singletons, with the ten largest covering around 6.6%. The sample comprised peripheral blood. These receptors originate from a middle-aged man with acute or convalescent COVID-19.

The chain links TRBV18 to TRBJ1-2, with 7 bases that match TRBD1. Germline V gene data show CDR1 as KGHSH and CDR2 as LQKENI. V trimming: 2 bases; J trimming: 5 bases; junction bases outside the gene matches: 11. This CDR3 region has 16 residues. CDR3 residues: CASSPNQGDLGYGYTF. The DNA of the CDR3 is TGTGCCAGCTCACCAAATCAGGGGGACCTTGGATATGGCTACACCTTC.

The chain is built from TRBV5-1 and TRBJ1-6, with TRBD1 as a possible D gene (5 bases). Trimming took 4 bases from V and 6 from J, leaving 11 bases between them. CDR3 length: 14 amino acids. Germline V CDR1 and CDR2: SGHRS, YFSETQ. The CDR3 here is CASSPGLTNSPLHF. The CDR3 nucleotides read TGCGCCAGCAGCCCGGGACTGACTAATTCACCCCTCCACTTT.

This rearrangement joins TRBV7-2 to TRBJ2-5, with TRBD2 identical over 10 bases. The CDR3 totals 17 residues. From germline, CDR1 is SGHTA and CDR2 FQGNSA. Germline trimming cut 2 bases from V and 2 bases from J; bases unmatched to any gene: 8. The CDR3 loop reads CASSLPPGLAPQETQYF. CDR3 nucleotide sequence: TGTGCCAGCAGCTTACCCCCGGGACTAGCGCCACAAGAGACCCAGTACTTC.

This sequence joins TRBV2 and TRBJ2-3, with D unresolved. With 1 base removed from V and 6 bases from J, the gap between germline ends came to 8 bases. Germline V lookup: CDR1 SNHLY, CDR2 FYNNEI. This CDR3 has 13 amino acids. The CDR3 nucleotides are TGTGCCAGCAGTGAAGACTACGATGATACGCAGTATTTT. It translates to CASSEDYDDTQYF.

The chain employs TRBV7-2 and TRBJ1-2; 8 bases fit TRBD1. The trim removed 5 bases at V and 4 bases at J, leaving 9 bases unmatched. The CDR3 runs 15 residues. Germline loops: CDR1 SGHTA, CDR2 FQGNSA. The CDR3 here is CASSPRQGLSYGYTF. DNA of the CDR3: TGTGCCAGCAGCCCGCGACAGGGGTTGAGCTATGGCTACACCTTC.